This record looks at one T cell receptor (beta chain) sequence and its context. Its antigen remains unidentified. The CDR3 covers 16 residues. Measured with immunoSEQ multiplex PCR; TCRdb has only the in-frame clones, and not every one. The sample consists of some 150,000 clones, roughly 92% of them appearing once. This entry is derived from a study of T cell responses to AZD1222 COVID-19 vaccine. General study results and limits: In a largely white British group with more females than males, clonal diversity was possibly underestimated. Spike-specific TCR breadth and depth grew following two AZD1222 doses. The study sampled repertoires only after the peak T cell response.

The chain uses TRBV21-1 and TRBJ1-4; the table's TRBD1 call for D was not verified on the DNA. TRBV21-1 is assigned pseudogene status. Sequencing used peripheral blood, obtained on day 0 of AZD1222 vaccination. This receptor was obtained from an adult in good health. In DNA, the CDR3 is TGTGCCAGCAGCAAAGAGGTGGGCCCAACTAATGAAAAACTGTTTTTT. The encoded protein is CASSKEVGPTNEKLFF.